The 26 T cell receptor beta chains in this list originate from one sample, sequenced in a study of T cell repertoires in cytomegalovirus infection. TCRdb reanalysed the reads using MiXCR and keeps one entry per CDR3 protein. The sample lists around 58,000 distinct CDR3 sequences; just over 20% were seen once. Their antigens remain unidentified. Material: CD8+ T cells from cultured PBMCs, obtained from culture after CMV antigen stimulation. The source is a human donor in good health (CMV status not recorded). Some clones in this sample may be carry-over from other donors' samples.

The rearrangement joins TRBV12-3 or TRBV12-4 to TRBJ1-2; weak D call: TRBD1 (5 bases). The CDR3 runs to 14 residues. V was shortened by 1 base and J by 3 bases, with 9 bases between the two germline ends. The CDR3 protein is CASSLGAGYYGYTF. The CDR3 region has the DNA TGTGCCAGCAGTTTAGGGGCAGGGTACTATGGCTACACCTTC.

This clonotype has a handful of counts. This chain connects TRBV7-2 to TRBJ1-5; 9 bases are a match to TRBD1. The germline V gene has CDR1 SGHTA and CDR2 FQGNSA. J gave up 7 bases and V 5 bases, and 9 bases lay outside the gene matches. The CDR3 has 15 residues. The CDR3 sequence is CASSPQGQGSQPQHF. DNA of the CDR3: TGTGCCAGCAGCCCTCAGGGACAGGGATCCCAGCCCCAGCATTTT.

This clonotype has only a few counts. The V call is TRBV7-2, the J call TRBJ1-4; D gene uncertain. Trimming left V 1 base short and J 2 bases short, with 17 bases between. The CDR3 runs to 18 residues. Germline V lookup: CDR1 SGHTA, CDR2 FQGNSA. As DNA, the CDR3 is TGTGCCAGCAGCTTAGTTCGAATCGCCAAAGGCACTAATGAAAAACTGTTTTTT. Translation: CASSLVRIAKGTNEKLFF.

The J gene is TRBJ1-2, the V gene TRBV29-1; weak D call: TRBD1 (6 bases). CDR1 and CDR2 (germline): SQVTM, ANQGSEA. With 2 bases removed from V and 1 base from J, the gap between germline ends came to 14 bases. CDR3 length equals 15 residues. The DNA of the CDR3 is TGCAGCGTTGAATTGAGGTCAGGGGATAACTATGGCTACACCTTC. It yields the protein CSVELRSGDNYGYTF.

This clonotype was observed a handful of times. CDR3 in amino acids: CASSSATGRPYEQYF. Written as DNA, the CDR3 is TGTGCCAGCAGTTCCGCGACAGGGCGCCCCTACGAGCAGTACTTC. This chain connects TRBV6-2 or TRBV6-3 to TRBJ2-7; 7 bases match TRBD1. CDR3 size: 15 residues. Germline trimming cut 4 bases from V and 2 bases from J; bases unmatched to any gene: 8. Germline CDR1 is MNHEY and CDR2 is SVGEGT.

The rearrangement uses TRBV6-5 and TRBJ1-1; D may be TRBD1 (6 bases). V lost 0 bases, J lost 7 bases, and 12 bases lay in between. Germline lookup yields CDR1 MNHEY and CDR2 SVGAGI. This CDR3 comprises 14 residues. CDR3 region: CASSYSGGAGEAFF. The CDR3 DNA follows: TGTGCCAGCAGTTACTCAGGGGGGGCAGGTGAAGCTTTCTTT.

The CDR3: CASSISGETPEQYF. In DNA, the CDR3 is TGTGCCAGCAGTATCAGCGGGGAGACCCCCGAGCAGTACTTC. This chain links TRBV6-1 with TRBJ2-7; 7 positions match TRBD2. Per the germline V gene, CDR1 is MNHNS and CDR2 is SASEGT. The CDR3 has 14 residues. V shed 5 bases and J 6 bases; nucleotides not matched to a gene: 10.

This clonotype was found a few times. The CDR3 DNA follows: TGTGCCAGCAGCTTAGCGGATGAGCAGTTCTTC. Residues: CASSLADEQFF. V and J are TRBV7-8 and TRBJ2-1; D unclear. The germline V and J ends were trimmed by 0 bases and 8 bases, with 2 bases remaining between them. This CDR3 spans 11 amino acids. Per germline, CDR1 SGHVS and CDR2 FQNEAQ.

The rearrangement links TRBV7-3 to TRBJ1-6, with D uncertain. The CDR3 runs to 15 residues. V dropped 1 base and J dropped 7 bases, with 11 bases sitting between them. Germline loops: CDR1 SGHTA, CDR2 FQGTGA. CDR3 sequence reads: CASSLRAEANSPLHF. CDR3 coding DNA: TGTGCCAGCAGCTTAAGGGCCGAAGCCAATTCACCCCTCCACTTT.

The rearrangement uses TRBV13 and TRBJ1-2; 12 positions agree with TRBD1. V gave up 5 bases and J gave up 4 bases; unmatched junction bases: 5. There are 15 residues in the CDR3. The V gene's germline CDR1 is PRHDT and CDR2 FYEKMQ (reference sequence). CDR3 protein: CASSPGQGAIYGYTF. For the CDR3, the DNA is TGTGCCAGCAGCCCGGGACAGGGGGCAATCTATGGCTACACCTTC.

This clonotype was seen repeatedly, ten times or more. The CDR3 DNA sequence: TGTGCCAGCGGTCAAATGTGGGGATACTCCTACGAGCAGTACTTC. Protein: CASGQMWGYSYEQYF. The V and J genes are TRBV7-2 and TRBJ2-7; D call uncertain. The length of the CDR3 is 15 residues. The V gene's germline CDR1 is SGHTA and CDR2 FQGNSA. V shed 8 bases and J shed 0 bases, with 17 bases lying between them.

Of note for this clonotype: The junction departs from germline at one end; a sequencing error may be responsible. The CDR3: CASSQEKVSDHFPFF. CDR3 nucleotides: TGCGCCAGCAGCCAAGAAAAAGTGTCGGATCATTTCCCATTCTTC. The chain combines TRBV4-3 with TRBJ1-2; D is uncertain. CDR3 size: 15 residues. Germline assignment: CDR1 LGHNA and CDR2 YSLEER.

This clonotype is labeled as medium-sized (0.01 to 0.1%). DNA of the CDR3: TGTGCCAGCAGCTTCGACAGGCCCGGGGACGAGCAGTACTTC. This gives the protein CASSFDRPGDEQYF. This rearrangement joins TRBV7-8 to TRBJ2-7; D might be TRBD1 (6 bases). Germline loops: CDR1 SGHVS, CDR2 FQNEAQ. The CDR3 has 14 residues. V was cut by 3 bases and J by 5 bases, with 14 bases left in between.

The chain employs TRBV12-3 or TRBV12-4 and TRBJ2-1, with TRBD1 matching 7 bases. V lost 8 bases to trimming and J lost 3 bases; unmatched junction nucleotides: 4. This CDR3 is 13 amino acids long. CDR3 DNA: TGTGCCAGCTTTACAGGGGTCTACAATGAGCAGTTCTTC. Protein: CASFTGVYNEQFF.

The chain employs TRBV7-2 and TRBJ1-5, with TRBD1 identical over 7 bases. CDR1 is SGHTA and CDR2 is FQGNSA in the germline V gene. The CDR3 runs 15 residues. The junction had 5 bases not matched to a gene; V was cut back by 5 bases and J by 1 base. The CDR3 DNA sequence: TGTGCCAGCAGCCCTTCGACAGGGAGCAATCAGCCCCAGCATTTT. It yields the protein CASSPSTGSNQPQHF.

This sequence joins TRBV6-5 and TRBJ1-6; D is unclear. The CDR3 is 15 residues long. CDR1 is MNHEY and CDR2 is SVGAGI in the germline V gene. Trimming shortened V by 0 bases and J by 1 base, and 4 bases separated the two germline ends. CDR3 DNA: TGTGCCAGCAGTTACTCAGAGTCCTATAATTCACCCCTCCACTTT. Protein: CASSYSESYNSPLHF.

This chain links TRBV12-3 or TRBV12-4 with TRBJ2-3; no reliable D call. The CDR3 spans 12 residues. The ends were cut back, 4 bases at V and 6 bases at J, with 8 bases in the middle. CDR3 DNA: TGTGCCAGCAGTTCTGGGGTCGATACGCAGTATTTT. It yields the protein CASSSGVDTQYF.

This clonotype came up a few times. This chain joins TRBV6-2 or TRBV6-3 and TRBJ1-1; 9 bases are shared with TRBD1. J gave up 5 bases and V 8 bases, and 12 bases lay outside the gene matches. CDR3 size: 15 residues. Per germline, CDR1 MNHEY and CDR2 SVGEGT. This chain's CDR3 is CASEGQGFRRTEAFF. The CDR3 region has the DNA TGTGCCAGCGAAGGACAGGGGTTCCGAAGAACTGAAGCTTTCTTT.

This clonotype was counted between two and nine times. The chain recombines TRBV27 with TRBJ2-7, with no clear D. There are 13 residues in the CDR3. Germline values: CDR1 MNHEY, CDR2 SMNVEV (reference sequence). V was trimmed by 0 bases and J by 3 bases, leaving 6 bases between them. The CDR3 region has the DNA TGTGCCAGCAGTTTATCGGGGTACTACGAGCAGTACTTC. This encodes CASSLSGYYEQYF.

The chain has TRBV7-8 and TRBJ1-5; TRBD1 might be the D (5 bases). Trimming pared 1 base from V and 7 bases from J, leaving 8 bases between. The CDR3 is 13 residues long. Germline V lookup: CDR1 SGHVS, CDR2 FQNEAQ. The CDR3 DNA follows: TGTGCCAGCAGCTTAGAGGGGTCCCAGCCCCAGCATTTT. This translates into CASSLEGSQPQHF. Full variable domain (missing parts from reference TRBV7-8 and TRBJ1-5): GAGVSQSPRYKVAKRGQDVALRCDPISGHVSLFWYQQALGQGPEFLTYFQNEAQLDKSGLPSDRFFAERPEGSVSTLKIQRTQQEDSAVYLCASSLEGSQPQHFGDGTRLSIL.

This clonotype was seen a few times. This chain connects TRBV6-5 to TRBJ2-5; D is ambiguous. With 7 bases removed from V and 5 bases from J, the gap between germline ends came to 14 bases. Germline V lookup: CDR1 MNHEY, CDR2 SVGAGI. This CDR3 comprises 13 residues. CDR3 loop: CASIGLSPETQYF. CDR3 in DNA: TGTGCCAGCATAGGTCTTAGTCCGGAGACCCAGTACTTC.

At least ten counts were recorded for this clonotype. V usage is TRBV28 and J usage is TRBJ2-7; TRBD1 is a possible D gene (6 bases). From germline, CDR1 is MDHEN and CDR2 SYDVKM. The V and J ends lost 5 bases and 3 bases respectively, with 14 bases between them. CDR3 length: 14 residues. The CDR3 is CASSDGQWDYEQYF. CDR3 in DNA: TGTGCCAGCAGTGACGGACAGTGGGACTACGAGCAGTACTTC. Full variable domain (outside the CDR3, taken from reference TRBV28 and TRBJ2-7): DVKVTQSSRYLVKRTGEKVFLECVQDMDHENMFWYRQDPGLGLRLIYFSYDVKMKEKGDIPEGYSVSREKKERFSLILESASTNQTSMYLCASSDGQWDYEQYFGPGTRLTVT.

The chain recombines TRBV27 with TRBJ1-4; D remains unclear. Germline V gene lookup returns CDR1 MNHEY and CDR2 SMNVEV (reference sequence). The CDR3 loop spans 16 amino acids. V lost 1 base to trimming and J lost 0 bases, with 9 bases between them. CDR3 bases: TGTGCCAGCAGTTTATGGGCCGAAGCAACTAATGAAAAACTGTTTTTT. Translation gives CASSLWAEATNEKLFF.

A few counts support this clonotype. The CDR3 reads CASILASGTGGHETQYF. CDR3 bases: TGTGCCAGCATCCTGGCTTCCGGGACAGGGGGCCATGAGACCCAGTACTTC. The chain couples TRBV6-6 to TRBJ2-5, with TRBD1 matching 12 bases. This CDR3 is 17 amino acids long. Germline V CDR1 and CDR2: MNHNY, SVGAGI (reference sequence). J was trimmed by 5 bases and V by 7 bases; bases with no gene match: 14.

The chain has TRBV6-1 and TRBJ2-1; 8 bases line up with TRBD2. The V gene end was trimmed by 1 base and the J gene end by 0 bases; junction bases not matched to a gene: 2. From germline, CDR1 is MNHNS and CDR2 SASEGT. This CDR3 region has 16 residues. CDR3 DNA: TGTGCCAGCAGTGAAGTAGCGGGAAGCTCCTACAATGAGCAGTTCTTC. Its translation: CASSEVAGSSYNEQFF.

The chain links TRBV12-3 or TRBV12-4 to TRBJ2-1; TRBD1 might be the D (5 bases). V shed 2 bases and J shed 10 bases, with 18 bases lying between them. The CDR3 extends over 15 amino acids. The DNA of the CDR3 is TGTGCCAGCAGTTTATGGGGCAGATACCTCAAAGAGCAGTTCTTC. Encoded protein: CASSLWGRYLKEQFF.